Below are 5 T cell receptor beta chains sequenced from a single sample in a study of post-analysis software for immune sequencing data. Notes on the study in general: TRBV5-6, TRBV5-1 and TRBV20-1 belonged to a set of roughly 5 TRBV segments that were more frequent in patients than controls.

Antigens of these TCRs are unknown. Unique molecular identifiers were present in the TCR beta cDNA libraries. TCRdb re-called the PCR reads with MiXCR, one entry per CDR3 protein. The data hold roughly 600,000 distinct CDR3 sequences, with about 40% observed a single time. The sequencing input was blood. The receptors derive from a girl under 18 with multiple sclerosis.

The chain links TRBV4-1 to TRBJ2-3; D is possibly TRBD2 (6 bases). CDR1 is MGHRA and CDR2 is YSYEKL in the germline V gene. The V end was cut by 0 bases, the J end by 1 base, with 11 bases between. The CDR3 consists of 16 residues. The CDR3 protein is CASSQDRRGRTDTQYF. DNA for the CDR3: TGCGCCAGCAGCCAAGATCGGAGGGGCCGCACAGATACGCAGTATTTT.

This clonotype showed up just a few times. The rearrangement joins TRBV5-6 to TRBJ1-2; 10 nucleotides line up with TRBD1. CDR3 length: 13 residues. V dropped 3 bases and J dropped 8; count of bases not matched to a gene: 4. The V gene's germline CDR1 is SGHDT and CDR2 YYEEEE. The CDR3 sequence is CASSSTGGEGYTF. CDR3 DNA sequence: TGTGCCAGCAGCTCGACAGGGGGCGAGGGCTACACCTTC. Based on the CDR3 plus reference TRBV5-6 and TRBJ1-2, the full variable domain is DAGVTQSPTHLIKTRGQQVTLRCSPKSGHDTVSWYQQALGQGPQFIFQYYEEEERQRGNFPDRFSGHQFPNYSSELNVNALLLGDSALYLCASSSTGGEGYTFGSGTRLTVV.

The DNA of the CDR3 is TGTGCCAGCAGTCTCCGACAGCAGAATCAGCCCCAGCATTTT. Translating gives CASSLRQQNQPQHF. The chain has TRBV6-6 and TRBJ1-5; TRBD1 might be the D (5 bases). The length of the CDR3 is 14 residues. CDR1 is MNHNY and CDR2 is SVGAGI in the germline V gene (reference sequence). Trimming stripped 5 bases from V and 4 bases from J, with 12 bases between.

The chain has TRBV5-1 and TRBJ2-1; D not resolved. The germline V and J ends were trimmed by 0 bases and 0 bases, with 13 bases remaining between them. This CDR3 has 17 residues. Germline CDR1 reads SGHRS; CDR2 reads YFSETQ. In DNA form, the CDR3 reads TGCGCCAGCAGCTTGGGGGTGGGTCCCCGCTCCTACAATGAGCAGTTCTTC. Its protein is CASSLGVGPRSYNEQFF.

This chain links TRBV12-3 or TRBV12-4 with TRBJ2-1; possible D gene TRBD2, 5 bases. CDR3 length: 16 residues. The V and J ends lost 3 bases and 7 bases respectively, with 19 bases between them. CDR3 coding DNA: TGTGCCAGCAGTTTCGTTTCCGGACCGACTACGAATGAGCAGTTCTTC. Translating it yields CASSFVSGPTTNEQFF.